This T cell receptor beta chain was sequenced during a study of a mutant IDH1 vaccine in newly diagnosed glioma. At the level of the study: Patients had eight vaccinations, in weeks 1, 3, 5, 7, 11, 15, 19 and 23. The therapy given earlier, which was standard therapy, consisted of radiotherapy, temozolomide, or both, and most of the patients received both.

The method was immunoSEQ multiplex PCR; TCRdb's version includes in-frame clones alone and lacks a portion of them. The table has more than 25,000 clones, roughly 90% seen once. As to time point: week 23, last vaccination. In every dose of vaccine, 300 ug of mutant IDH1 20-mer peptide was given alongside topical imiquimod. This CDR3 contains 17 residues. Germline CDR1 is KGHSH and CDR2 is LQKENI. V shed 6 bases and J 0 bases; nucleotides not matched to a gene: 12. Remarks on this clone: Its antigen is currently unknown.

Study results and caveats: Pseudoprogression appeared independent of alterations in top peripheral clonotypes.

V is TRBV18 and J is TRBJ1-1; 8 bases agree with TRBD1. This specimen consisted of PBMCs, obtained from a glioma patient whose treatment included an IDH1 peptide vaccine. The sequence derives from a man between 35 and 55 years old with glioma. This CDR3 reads CASSGGGTGVMNTEAFF. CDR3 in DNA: TGTGCCAGCTCGGGGGGTGGGACAGGAGTAATGAACACTGAAGCTTTCTTT.